The 3 T cell receptor beta chains below were found in one sample sequenced in a study of siplizumab effects on memory and regulatory T cells. These receptors are not linked to any known antigen. Coculturing was carried out on the mixed lymphocyte reaction cells. It lasted 6 days and was done at 37°C. Here immunoSEQ multiplex PCR was the method, and the copy in TCRdb shows in-frame clones only, minus some. Altogether 9,000 to 13,000 clones are present, 46% being singletons, with the ten largest covering around a fifth. Sequencing used CFSE-low (dividing) CD4+ T cells sorted from an allogeneic mixed lymphocyte reaction. The receptors here all came from a human donor in good health; the cells came from an allogeneic mixed lymphocyte reaction.

V and J are TRBV12-5 and TRBJ2-3, with D unresolved. Trimming left V 7 bases short and J 4 bases short, with 9 bases between. Germline CDR1 is LGHNT and CDR2 is FRNRAP. CDR3 length: 12 residues. CDR3 residues: CASELGADTQYF. The CDR3 region has the DNA TGTGCTAGTGAGCTAGGCGCAGATACGCAGTATTTT.

The chain has TRBV6-5 and TRBJ1-5; no definite D call. The CDR3 length is 13 residues. Germline loops: CDR1 MNHEY, CDR2 SVGAGI. The V gene lost 8 bases and the J gene lost 0 bases, with 8 bases spanning the gap. CDR3 region: CASGRASNQPQHF. CDR3 in DNA: TGTGCCAGCGGAAGGGCTAGCAATCAGCCCCAGCATTTT.

Judged by abundance, this clone is medium-sized. At the DNA level, this CDR3 is encoded by other sequences in the same sample as well. The chain links TRBV5-1 to TRBJ1-5; 9 nucleotides agree with TRBD1. CDR1 is SGHRS and CDR2 is YFSETQ in the germline V gene. The CDR3 consists of 15 residues. V was pared by 2 bases and J by 7 bases, with 7 bases of the junction left unmatched. CDR3 nucleotides: TGCGCCAGCAGCTTAGGGACAGGGCGAGGGCAGCCCCAGCATTTT. Its protein is CASSLGTGRGQPQHF.